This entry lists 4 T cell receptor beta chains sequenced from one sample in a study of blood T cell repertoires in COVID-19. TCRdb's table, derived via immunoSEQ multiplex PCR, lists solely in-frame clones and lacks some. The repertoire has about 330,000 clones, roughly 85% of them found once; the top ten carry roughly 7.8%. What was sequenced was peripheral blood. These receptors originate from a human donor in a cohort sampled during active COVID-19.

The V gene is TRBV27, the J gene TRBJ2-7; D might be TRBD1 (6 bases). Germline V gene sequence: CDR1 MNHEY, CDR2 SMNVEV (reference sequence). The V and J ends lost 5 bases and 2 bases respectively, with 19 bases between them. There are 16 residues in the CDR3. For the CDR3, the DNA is TGTGCCAGCAGTCCGTCACAGGGACCAAGGCCCTACGAGCAGTACTTC. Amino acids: CASSPSQGPRPYEQYF.

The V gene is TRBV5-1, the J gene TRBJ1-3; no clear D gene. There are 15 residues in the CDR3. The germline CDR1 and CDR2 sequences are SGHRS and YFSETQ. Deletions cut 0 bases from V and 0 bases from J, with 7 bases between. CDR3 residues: CASSLEQSSGNTIYF. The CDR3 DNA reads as TGCGCCAGCAGCTTGGAACAGAGCTCTGGAAACACCATATATTTT.

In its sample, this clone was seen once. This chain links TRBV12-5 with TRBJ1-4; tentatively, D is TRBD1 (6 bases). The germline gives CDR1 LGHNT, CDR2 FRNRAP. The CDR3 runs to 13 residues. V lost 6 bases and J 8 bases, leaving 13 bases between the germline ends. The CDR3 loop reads CASGTGVFEKLFF. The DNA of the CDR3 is TGTGCTAGTGGGACAGGCGTATTCGAAAAACTGTTTTTT.

Here the CDR3 reads CASRGQPESNQPQHF. CDR3 DNA sequence: TGTGCCAGCAGGGGACAGCCCGAAAGCAATCAGCCCCAGCATTTT. The chain recombines TRBV2 with TRBJ1-5, with 7 bases lining up with TRBD1. V lost 6 bases and J lost 1; bases outside the gene matches: 6. This CDR3 is 15 amino acids long. CDR1 is SNHLY, CDR2 FYNNEI, per germline. Combining the CDR3 with reference TRBV2 and TRBJ1-5 gives the whole variable domain EPEVTQTPSHQVTQMGQEVILRCVPISNHLYFYWYRQILGQKVEFLVSFYNNEISEKSEIFDDQFSVERPDGSNFTLKIRSTKLEDSAMYFCASRGQPESNQPQHFGDGTRLSIL.